Listed here are 9 T cell receptor beta chains from one sample, sequenced in a study of blood T cell repertoires in COVID-19. Sequenced by immunoSEQ multiplex PCR; TCRdb stores in-frame clones only, minus some. The repertoire holds fewer than 250,000 clones, about nine tenths seen once, with 0.83% in the top ten. Sequenced input: peripheral blood. The receptors shown here come from a man younger than 45 with COVID-19, enrolled during active disease.

V usage is TRBV3-1 (or the pseudogene TRBV3-2) and J usage is TRBJ2-1; the D is unclear. Trimming stripped 0 bases from V and 12 bases from J, with 6 bases between. Germline CDR1 and CDR2: LGHDT and YNNKEL (reference sequence). This CDR3 region has 11 residues. The CDR3 DNA reads as TGTGCCAGCAGCCAAGACTTTGTGCAGTTCTTC. Its protein product is CASSQDFVQFF.

The chain links TRBV4-2 to TRBJ2-5; D is perhaps TRBD1 (6 bases). Between the trimmed V and J ends, which lost 1 base and 0 bases, there was a span of 15 bases. CDR1 and CDR2 from the germline V gene are LGHNA and YNFKEQ. CDR3 size: 17 residues. Written as DNA, the CDR3 is TGTGCCAGCAGCCAAGTCCGGGACACCGAGAACCAAGAGACCCAGTACTTC. Translation: CASSQVRDTENQETQYF.

The rearrangement links TRBV5-6 to TRBJ2-7, with no clear D. The germline CDR1 and CDR2 sequences are SGHDT and YYEEEE. V was cut by 6 bases and J by 2 bases, with 18 bases left in between. This CDR3 contains 15 residues. The CDR3 loop is CASIILRKPTYEQYF. The CDR3 DNA is TGTGCCAGCATCATCCTGCGGAAGCCCACCTACGAGCAGTACTTC. Filled out from reference TRBV5-6 and TRBJ2-7, the complete variable domain reads DAGVTQSPTHLIKTRGQQVTLRCSPKSGHDTVSWYQQALGQGPQFIFQYYEEEERQRGNFPDRFSGHQFPNYSSELNVNALLLGDSALYLCASIILRKPTYEQYFGPGTRLTVT.

V and J are TRBV14 and TRBJ1-4; weak D call: TRBD1 (6 bases). This CDR3 is 15 amino acids long. V was clipped by 1 base and J by 8 bases, with 14 bases between them. Per the germline V gene, CDR1 is SGHDN and CDR2 is FVKESK. The chain's CDR3 is CASSQGFGGREKLFF. CDR3 coding DNA: TGTGCCAGCAGCCAAGGTTTTGGGGGCCGAGAAAAACTGTTTTTT.

The V gene is TRBV20-1, the J gene TRBJ2-5; possibly TRBD1 for D (5 bases). V lost 6 bases to trimming and J lost 5 bases, with 10 bases between them. Germline V gene lookup returns CDR1 DFQATT and CDR2 SNEGSKA (reference sequence). This CDR3 has 11 amino acids. Written as DNA, the CDR3 is TGCAGTGCCCCGACAGCCGAGACCCAGTACTTC. It encodes CSAPTAETQYF.

The J gene is TRBJ2-5, the V gene TRBV2; 11 bases fit TRBD1. This CDR3 contains 14 residues. Germline loops: CDR1 SNHLY, CDR2 FYNNEI. V shed 5 bases and J 4 bases; nucleotides not matched to a gene: 3. For the CDR3, the DNA is TGTGCCAGCAGTCGGGACAGGGGGTCAGAGACCCAGTACTTC. Translated: CASSRDRGSETQYF.

The J gene is TRBJ1-4, the V gene TRBV9; weak D call: TRBD1 (5 bases). The CDR3 is 13 amino acids. From germline, CDR1 is SGDLS and CDR2 YYNGEE. Trimming took off 5 bases at V and 7 bases at J, with 12 bases between the two ends. Here the CDR3 reads CASSPGHVEKLFF. The CDR3, as DNA: TGTGCCAGCAGTCCAGGACATGTTGAAAAACTGTTTTTT.

V gene TRBV4-1 combines with J gene TRBJ2-7, with TRBD1 as a possible D gene (6 bases). Germline V gene sequence: CDR1 MGHRA, CDR2 YSYEKL. The CDR3 length is 16 residues. V was cut by 4 bases and J by 0 bases, with 16 bases left in between. CDR3 nucleotide sequence: TGCGCCAGCAGCCCCCCCCTCTGGGACAACTCCTACGAGCAGTACTTC. Amino acids: CASSPPLWDNSYEQYF.

This chain joins TRBV5-1 and TRBJ1-2; 8 nucleotides line up with TRBD1. Germline V gene lookup returns CDR1 SGHRS and CDR2 YFSETQ. Trimming removed 5 bases from V and 0 bases from J; junction bases left unmatched: 9. The CDR3 contains 16 residues. The DNA for the CDR3 is TGCGCCAGCAGATATGACAGGGGCCAACCTAACTATGGCTACACCTTC. Amino acid sequence: CASRYDRGQPNYGYTF.